The 19 T cell receptor beta chains presented below share a single source sample, sequenced in a study of blood T cell repertoires in COVID-19. Libraries were prepared by immunoSEQ multiplex PCR; TCRdb keeps only in-frame clonotypes and omits some of them. The table lists around 120,000 clones, about 86% of them singletons. The specimen sequenced was PBMCs or T cells enriched from blood (not recorded which). The receptors originated from a woman aged 50 to 60 who had recovered from COVID-19.

This chain connects TRBV24-1 to TRBJ2-1; TRBD1 agrees at 7 bases. Germline CDR1 and CDR2: KGHDR and SFDVKD. CDR3 length: 15 amino acids. The V and J ends lost 4 bases and 3 bases, in that order; junction bases with no gene match: 5. The CDR3 coding sequence is TGTGCCACCAGTGACGACAGGGTTGGCTACAATGAGCAGTTCTTC. It yields the protein CATSDDRVGYNEQFF.

V and J are TRBV10-3 and TRBJ1-2; no definite D call. Germline loops: CDR1 ENHRY, CDR2 SYGVKD. Trimming removed 4 bases from V and 2 bases from J, with 14 bases in between. The CDR3 has 15 amino acids. CDR3 in DNA: TGTGCCATCAGTGGTATACAGACCTCAAACTATGGCTACACCTTC. It is translated as CAISGIQTSNYGYTF.

The chain combines TRBV6-1 with TRBJ2-7; no clear D gene. CDR1 MNHNS and CDR2 SASEGT come from the germline V gene. Trimming cost V 1 base and J 3 bases, with 7 bases left between them. The CDR3 sequence is 13 residues long. The CDR3 loop is CASSEGPYYEQYF. The CDR3 nucleotides read TGTGCCAGCAGTGAAGGTCCTTACTACGAGCAGTACTTC.

This rearrangement joins TRBV11-2 to TRBJ1-6; D perhaps matches TRBD1 (6 bases). The CDR3 has 17 amino acids. CDR1 is SGHAT, CDR2 FQNNGV, per germline. Trimming took off 1 base at V and 2 bases at J, with 12 bases between the two ends. For the CDR3, the DNA is TGTGCCAGCAGCTTAGGCTCAGGGGCCCCCTATAATTCACCCCTCCACTTT. It is translated as CASSLGSGAPYNSPLHF.

The rearrangement links TRBV11-3 to TRBJ2-6, with 8 bases lining up with TRBD2. Looked up from germline, CDR1 is SGHNT and CDR2 is YENEEA. The V and J ends lost 2 bases and 0 bases, in that order; junction bases with no gene match: 3. The CDR3 length is 17 residues. The CDR3 spells CASSLLAGLSGANVLTF. The CDR3 DNA follows: TGTGCCAGCAGCTTATTAGCGGGGCTCTCTGGGGCCAACGTCCTGACTTTC.

This clone was observed a handful of times. This chain uses TRBV2 with TRBJ1-5; D not resolved. Germline V lookup: CDR1 SNHLY, CDR2 FYNNEI. The CDR3 spans 14 residues. The V end was cut by 2 bases, the J end by 3 bases, with 8 bases between. For the CDR3, the DNA is TGTGCCAGCAGTGAAAGCTCACCCAATCAGCCCCAGCATTTT. Amino acids: CASSESSPNQPQHF.

This sequence joins TRBV27 and TRBJ1-1; 7 nucleotides match TRBD1. V dropped 2 bases and J dropped 3; count of bases not matched to a gene: 9. The CDR3 loop spans 16 amino acids. Germline-derived CDR1 and CDR2 are MNHEY and SMNVEV (reference sequence). CDR3 region: CASSLGNRGPYTEAFF. Written as DNA, the CDR3 is TGTGCCAGCAGTTTAGGGAACAGGGGACCCTACACTGAAGCTTTCTTT.

This clone was observed a single time. The rearrangement links TRBV6-2 or TRBV6-3 to TRBJ2-7; 8 bases align to TRBD1. The CDR3 length is 18 residues. Germline CDR1 reads MNHEY; CDR2 reads SVGEGT. Trimming took 0 bases from V and 1 from J; bases not matched to a gene: 11. The CDR3 loop reads CASSYSFITGQVSYEQYF. The CDR3 DNA follows: TGTGCCAGCAGTTACTCCTTCATCACGGGACAGGTTTCCTACGAGCAGTACTTC.

The chain has TRBV30 and TRBJ1-1, with TRBD1 matching 9 bases. V gave up 3 bases and J gave up 4 bases; unmatched junction bases: 12. The CDR3 is 16 amino acids. Germline V lookup: CDR1 GTSNPN, CDR2 SVGIG (reference sequence). The CDR3 bases are TGTGCCTGGAGCCTTCCTCTCGGGACAGGGCTCACTGAAGCTTTCTTT. This codes for CAWSLPLGTGLTEAFF.

The chain carries TRBV5-1 and TRBJ2-7; possibly TRBD1 for D (5 bases). Trimming removed 1 base from V and 0 bases from J, with 8 bases in between. Germline V gene lookup returns CDR1 SGHRS and CDR2 YFSETQ. This CDR3 is 14 amino acids long. As DNA, the CDR3 is TGCGCCAGCAGCTTGCATCAGGGCTCCTACGAGCAGTACTTC. Protein: CASSLHQGSYEQYF.

This clone was detected once. The rearrangement links TRBV10-3 to TRBJ1-6, with D possibly being TRBD1 (6 bases). In germline, CDR1 is ENHRY, CDR2 SYGVKD. V was clipped by 5 bases and J by 5 bases, with 7 bases between them. This CDR3 is built from 13 residues. The CDR3 reads CAISQGNNSPLHF. The CDR3 nucleotides read TGTGCCATCAGTCAGGGGAATAATTCACCCCTCCACTTT.

The CDR3 DNA reads as TGTGCCAGCAGTTCCGACAGGAGCTTCTACGAGCAGTACTTC. The encoded protein is CASSSDRSFYEQYF. The chain recombines TRBV6-5 with TRBJ2-7; TRBD1 is a possible D gene (6 bases). V was trimmed by 4 bases and J by 3 bases, leaving 13 bases between them. Germline CDR1 is MNHEY and CDR2 is SVGAGI. The CDR3 has 14 residues.

This clone was found a few times. The V gene is TRBV27, the J gene TRBJ2-7; the D is unclear. CDR1 and CDR2 (germline): MNHEY, SMNVEV (reference sequence). The CDR3 runs 13 residues. V gave up 3 bases and J gave up 2 bases, with 8 bases separating them. This CDR3 is CASSFNTAYEQYF. The CDR3 nucleotides read TGTGCCAGCAGTTTCAACACCGCCTACGAGCAGTACTTC.

The chain links TRBV6-5 to TRBJ1-2; D not resolved. Germline V gene lookup returns CDR1 MNHEY and CDR2 SVGAGI. The CDR3 consists of 14 residues. V gave up 4 bases and J gave up 2 bases, with 11 bases separating them. The CDR3 DNA reads as TGTGCCAGCAGTTCCTACACACTAAACTATGGCTACACCTTC. It translates to CASSSYTLNYGYTF.

This sequence joins TRBV27 and TRBJ2-7; 10 nucleotides match TRBD1. With 6 bases clipped from V and 3 bases from J, the junction kept 8 bases outside the gene matches. Germline V gives CDR1 MNHEY, CDR2 SMNVEV (reference sequence). The CDR3 covers 15 residues. CDR3 protein: CASSPRDRGNYEQYF. The CDR3 DNA reads as TGTGCCAGCAGCCCCCGGGACAGGGGAAACTACGAGCAGTACTTC.

V gene TRBV20-1 combines with J gene TRBJ1-5; 10 nucleotides align to TRBD1. The CDR3 contains 15 residues. After removal of 3 bases from V and 0 bases from J, the junction contained 2 bases not matched to a gene. Per the germline V gene, CDR1 is DFQATT and CDR2 is SNEGSKA (reference sequence). The CDR3 sequence is CSASGQGDSNQPQHF. CDR3 coding DNA: TGCAGTGCTAGTGGACAGGGGGATAGCAATCAGCCCCAGCATTTT.

This clone came up a few times. This chain joins TRBV7-6 and TRBJ2-7, with a weak D call TRBD2 (6 bases). Germline V lookup: CDR1 SGHVS, CDR2 FNYEAQ. Deletions cut 5 bases from V and 1 base from J, with 15 bases between. The CDR3 loop spans 15 amino acids. The CDR3 is CASSQNSGTSYEQYF. CDR3 coding DNA: TGTGCCAGCAGCCAAAATTCGGGGACTTCCTACGAGCAGTACTTC.

The CDR3 reads CASSEQGAVPDTQYF. In nucleotides, the CDR3 is TGCGCCAGCAGTGAACAGGGGGCGGTTCCAGATACGCAGTATTTT. The chain recombines TRBV10-2 with TRBJ2-3; 9 bases are shared with TRBD1. CDR3 length equals 15 residues. The germline CDR1 and CDR2 sequences are WSHSY and SAAADI. The junction had 5 bases not matched to a gene; V was cut back by 3 bases and J by 4 bases.

This clone showed up just a few times. The rearrangement joins TRBV10-3 to TRBJ1-1, with 8 bases aligning to TRBD1. The CDR3 runs 14 residues. In germline, CDR1 is ENHRY, CDR2 SYGVKD. V gave up 6 bases and J gave up 5 bases; unmatched junction bases: 8. Here the CDR3 reads CAIRATGERTEAFF. In DNA form, the CDR3 reads TGTGCCATCAGAGCGACAGGGGAAAGGACTGAAGCTTTCTTT.